These 23 T cell receptor beta chains share one sample of origin, sequenced in a study of yellow fever vaccine responses in identical twins. TCRdb passed the RT-PCR reads through MiXCR, listing each CDR3 protein once. In the table there are about 11,000 distinct CDR3 sequences, roughly 82% of which are singletons. The material sequenced was T cells from blood (PBMCs), unsorted or a sorted subset (not recorded which), taken before or after yellow fever vaccination (not recorded which). The receptor set was obtained from a young woman who received the yellow fever vaccine.

The V gene is TRBV14, the J gene TRBJ2-7; D gene unclear. There are 14 residues in the CDR3. The germline gives CDR1 SGHDN, CDR2 FVKESK. V was trimmed by 0 bases and J by 3 bases, leaving 9 bases between them. CDR3 DNA sequence: TGTGCCAGCAGCCAAGATCTTGGCAGCTACGAGCAGTACTTC. This codes for CASSQDLGSYEQYF.

V and J are TRBV20-1 and TRBJ1-5; TRBD1 matches 8 bases. From germline, CDR1 is DFQATT and CDR2 SNEGSKA (reference sequence). The CDR3 runs 18 residues. After removal of 0 bases from V and 6 bases from J, the junction contained 16 bases not matched to a gene. Here the CDR3 DNA reads TGCAGTGCTAGAGATATGAGGGACTACCCCGACAGGGGTCAGCCCCAGCATTTT. It is translated as CSARDMRDYPDRGQPQHF.

V and J are TRBV10-3 and TRBJ1-2; D gene ambiguous. The V gene's germline CDR1 is ENHRY and CDR2 SYGVKD. The CDR3 has 14 residues. V was trimmed by 0 bases and J by 4 bases, leaving 9 bases between them. The CDR3 loop reads CAISESNTVYGYTF. CDR3 in DNA: TGTGCCATCAGTGAGTCGAACACAGTCTATGGCTACACCTTC.

This chain uses TRBV7-2 with TRBJ2-1, with D unresolved. Germline loops: CDR1 SGHTA, CDR2 FQGNSA. Trimming took off 4 bases at V and 2 bases at J, with 3 bases between the two ends. The CDR3 length is 12 residues. The CDR3 DNA is TGTGCCAGCAGCTCTACCTACAATGAGCAGTTCTTC. Its protein is CASSSTYNEQFF.

The CDR3 region has the DNA TGCGCCAGCAGAGCAGAGCGGTGGAGCTCCTACAATGAGCAGTTCTTC. As protein: CASRAERWSSYNEQFF. The V gene is TRBV4-3, the J gene TRBJ2-1; D is possibly TRBD2 (5 bases). The ends were cut back, 6 bases at V and 0 bases at J, with 15 bases in the middle. This CDR3 contains 16 residues. Germline loops: CDR1 LGHNA, CDR2 YSLEER.

This chain links TRBV7-9 with TRBJ1-5; D is perhaps TRBD1 (6 bases). Germline CDR1 and CDR2: SEHNR and FQNEAQ (reference sequence). V was pared by 1 base and J by 4 bases, with 11 bases between. CDR3 length equals 15 residues. CDR3 sequence: CASSLGGQQNQPQHF. The CDR3 DNA is TGTGCCAGCAGCTTAGGAGGACAGCAGAATCAGCCCCAGCATTTT.

This clonotype was detected only once. This rearrangement joins TRBV2 to TRBJ2-2; 13 nucleotides match TRBD2. V gave up 6 bases and J gave up 5 bases; unmatched junction bases: 3. The CDR3 loop spans 15 amino acids. CDR1 and CDR2 (germline): SNHLY, FYNNEI. DNA for the CDR3: TGTGCCAGCAGCGGGACTAGCGGGATTACCGGGGAGCTGTTTTTT. Translated, it gives CASSGTSGITGELFF.

V gene TRBV19 combines with J gene TRBJ2-1, with D unresolved. CDR1 is LNHDA, CDR2 SQIVND, per germline (reference sequence). The CDR3 totals 15 residues. Trimming pared 5 bases from V and 4 bases from J, leaving 15 bases between. The CDR3 protein is CASSSPDSSYNEQFF. In DNA, the CDR3 is TGTGCCAGTAGTTCTCCAGATTCAAGTTACAATGAGCAGTTCTTC. The full variable domain, with the rest looked up from reference TRBV19 and TRBJ2-1, is DGGITQSPKYLFRKEGQNVTLSCEQNLNHDAMYWYRQDPGQGLRLIYYSQIVNDFQKGDIAEGYSVSREKKESFPLTVTSAQKNPTAFYLCASSSPDSSYNEQFFGPGTRLTVL.

The rearrangement uses TRBV11-1 and TRBJ2-5; maybe TRBD1 (6 bases). There are 15 residues in the CDR3. The V and J ends lost 6 bases and 5 bases respectively, with 19 bases between them. CDR1 is SGHAT and CDR2 is FQDESV in the germline V gene (reference sequence). CDR3 loop: CASSEPGTPPETQYF. The CDR3, as DNA: TGTGCCAGCAGTGAACCCGGGACACCTCCCGAGACCCAGTACTTC.

DNA of the CDR3: TGTGCCAGCAGCCCTAGAGCGGGAGTAGATACCGGGGAGCTGTTTTTT. This translates into CASSPRAGVDTGELFF. The rearrangement links TRBV4-2 to TRBJ2-2; 8 nucleotides line up with TRBD2. The CDR3 is made up of 16 amino acids. Germline assignment: CDR1 LGHNA and CDR2 YNFKEQ. The V and J ends lost 4 bases and 5 bases, in that order; junction bases with no gene match: 9.

The chain recombines TRBV12-3 or TRBV12-4 with TRBJ2-1; the D is unclear. The CDR3 has 14 amino acids. Trimming cost V 3 bases and J 0 bases, with 6 bases left between them. The CDR3 DNA reads TGTGCCAGCAGTTTGTTGAACTCCTACAATGAGCAGTTCTTC. It yields the protein CASSLLNSYNEQFF.

The chain uses TRBV18 and TRBJ2-1, with a tentative D call TRBD1 (6 bases). This CDR3 has 15 residues. V was clipped by 5 bases and J by 4 bases, with 15 bases between them. Germline V gene lookup returns CDR1 KGHSH and CDR2 LQKENI. CDR3 bases: TGTGCCAGCTCAGAACAGGGAATTCAGTACAATGAGCAGTTCTTC. Its translation is CASSEQGIQYNEQFF. The full variable domain, in which reference TRBV18 and TRBJ2-1 provide the parts outside the CDR3, is NAGVMQNPRHLVRRRGQEARLRCSPMKGHSHVYWYRQLPEEGLKFMVYLQKENIIDESGMPKERFSAEFPKEGPSILRIQQVVRGDSAAYFCASSEQGIQYNEQFFGPGTRLTVL.

This clonotype was observed a few times. The rearrangement joins TRBV18 to TRBJ2-5; the match to TRBD1 covers 7 bases. The length of the CDR3 is 16 residues. Germline CDR1 and CDR2: KGHSH and LQKENI. V shed 3 bases, J shed 2 bases, and the junction held 9 bases outside the gene matches. The CDR3 here is CASSPFTGTAQETQYF. The CDR3 DNA is TGTGCCAGCTCACCCTTTACCGGGACAGCTCAAGAGACCCAGTACTTC.

J is TRBJ2-7 and V is TRBV7-3, with 8 bases matching TRBD1. CDR1 is SGHTA and CDR2 is FQGTGA in the germline V gene. CDR3 size: 15 residues. The CDR3 region is CASSLKWGTGYEQYV. CDR3 sequence (DNA): TGTGCCAGCAGTTTAAAGTGGGGGACAGGCTACGAGCAGTACGTC.

In this sample, this clonotype turned up once. The chain employs TRBV27 and TRBJ2-3, with no clear D. Trimming shortened V by 8 bases and J by 4 bases, and 7 bases separated the two germline ends. Germline loops: CDR1 MNHEY, CDR2 SMNVEV (reference sequence). The CDR3 length is 11 residues. The CDR3 DNA reads as TGTGCCAGCGGATCAGCAGATACGCAGTATTTT. Its protein is CASGSADTQYF.

The V and J genes are TRBV11-2 and TRBJ2-3; D possibly uses TRBD1 or TRBD2 (5 bases each). This CDR3 comprises 16 residues. Germline values: CDR1 SGHAT, CDR2 FQNNGV. V lost 4 bases, J lost 2 bases, and 16 bases lay in between. CDR3 nucleotides: TGTGCCAGCAGCTATCGAGCGGTGGGGGACACAGATACGCAGTATTTT. Its translation: CASSYRAVGDTDTQYF.

The rearrangement links TRBV18 to TRBJ2-5; D gene uncertain. The germline gives CDR1 KGHSH, CDR2 LQKENI. The CDR3 extends over 14 amino acids. V shed 2 bases and J shed 3 bases, with 10 bases lying between them. The CDR3 coding sequence is TGTGCCAGCTCACCAGGCTGGGAAGAAGAGACCCAGTACTTC. As protein: CASSPGWEEETQYF.

The sample holds a few counts of this clonotype. This chain uses TRBV7-3 with TRBJ2-1; possibly TRBD1 for D (6 bases). Trimming removed 1 base from V and 7 bases from J, with 17 bases in between. The CDR3 is made up of 16 amino acids. Per the germline V gene, CDR1 is SGHTA and CDR2 is FQGTGA. The CDR3 region is CASSLSTGFDLNEQFF. The CDR3 bases are TGTGCCAGCAGCTTAAGTACAGGGTTCGATCTGAATGAGCAGTTCTTC.

The table lists this clonotype with a count of one. This chain links TRBV12-3 or TRBV12-4 with TRBJ2-7; weak D call: TRBD1 (5 bases). The CDR3 contains 13 residues. The V end was cut by 1 base, the J end by 2 bases, with 6 bases between. The DNA for the CDR3 is TGTGCCAGCAGTTTAGGGACACCCTACGAGCAGTACTTC. The encoded protein is CASSLGTPYEQYF.

There are a few counts of this clonotype. The gene calls are TRBV20-1 and TRBJ2-1; D call uncertain. This CDR3 has 11 residues. V was clipped by 0 bases and J by 3 bases, with 0 bases between them. The germline V gene has CDR1 DFQATT and CDR2 SNEGSKA (reference sequence). CDR3 DNA: TGCAGTGCTAGAGACTACAATGAGCAGTTCTTC. Translated, it gives CSARDYNEQFF.

J is TRBJ2-2 and V is TRBV28; weak D call: TRBD1 (6 bases). Germline lookup yields CDR1 MDHEN and CDR2 SYDVKM. This CDR3 is 14 amino acids long. V lost 6 bases, J lost 6 bases, and 14 bases lay in between. Here the CDR3 reads CASSSGQFSGELFF. The CDR3 DNA reads TGTGCCAGCAGCTCCGGACAGTTCTCCGGGGAGCTGTTTTTT.

V gene TRBV7-9 combines with J gene TRBJ1-1; TRBD1 agrees at 10 bases. J lost 0 bases, V lost 5 bases, and 3 bases had no gene match. The CDR3 loop spans 15 amino acids. Germline lookup yields CDR1 SEHNR and CDR2 FQNEAQ (reference sequence). CDR3 DNA: TGTGCCAGCAGCCAGGGACAGGGGATGAACACTGAAGCTTTCTTT. The encoded protein is CASSQGQGMNTEAFF.

The J gene is TRBJ2-7, the V gene TRBV4-1; D remains ambiguous. Germline V gene lookup returns CDR1 MGHRA and CDR2 YSYEKL. The V end was cut by 3 bases, the J end by 2 bases, with 14 bases between. The CDR3 sequence is 15 residues long. CDR3 sequence reads: CASSHPAGQTYEQYF. CDR3 DNA: TGCGCCAGCAGCCACCCAGCCGGGCAGACCTACGAGCAGTACTTC.